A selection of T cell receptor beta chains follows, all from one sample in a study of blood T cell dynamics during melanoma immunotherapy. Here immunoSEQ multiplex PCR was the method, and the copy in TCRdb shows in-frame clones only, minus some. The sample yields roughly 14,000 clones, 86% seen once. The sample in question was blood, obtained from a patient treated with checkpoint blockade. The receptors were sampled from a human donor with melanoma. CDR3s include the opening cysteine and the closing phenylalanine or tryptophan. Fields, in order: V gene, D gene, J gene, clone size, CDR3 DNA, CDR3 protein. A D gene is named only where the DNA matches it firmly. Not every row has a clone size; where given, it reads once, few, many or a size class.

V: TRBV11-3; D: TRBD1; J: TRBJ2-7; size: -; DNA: TGTGCCAGCAGCTCGAGACAGGGGGCTTTTGAGCAGTACTTC; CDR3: CASSSRQGAFEQYF
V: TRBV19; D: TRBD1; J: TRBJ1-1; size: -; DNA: TGTGCCAGTAGTGCCCAGGGGGCGTGGACTGAAGCTTTCTTT; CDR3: CASSAQGAWTEAFF
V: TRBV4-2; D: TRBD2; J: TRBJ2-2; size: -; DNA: TGTGCCAGCAGCCAAGAGGGACTAGCGGCGAACACCGGGGAGCTGTTTTTT; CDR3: CASSQEGLAANTGELFF
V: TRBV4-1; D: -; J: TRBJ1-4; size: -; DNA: TGCGCCAGCAGCCAGTATGCAGGGGCTATAGAAAAACTGTTTTTT; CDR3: CASSQYAGAIEKLFF
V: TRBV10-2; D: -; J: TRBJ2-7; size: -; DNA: TGCGCCAGCAGTGTGTTCGGGGTTCCGAGCTCCTACGAGCAGTACTTC; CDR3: CASSVFGVPSSYEQYF
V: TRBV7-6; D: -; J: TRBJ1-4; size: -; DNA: TGTGCCAGCAGCTTAGAACGGGTCGGAAAACTGTTTTTT; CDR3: CASSLERVGKLFF
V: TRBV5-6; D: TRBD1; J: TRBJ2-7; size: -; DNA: TGTGCCAGCAGCTTGGTGGGGACAGGGTCCTACGAGCAGTACTTC; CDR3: CASSLVGTGSYEQYF
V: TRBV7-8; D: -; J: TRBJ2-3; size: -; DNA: TGTGCCAGCAGCTTAGCCTGGGGGGAAGATACGCAGTATTTT; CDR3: CASSLAWGEDTQYF
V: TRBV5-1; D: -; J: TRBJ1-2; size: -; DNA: TGCGCCAGCAGCGCTACAGGGATCGCTAACTATGGCTACACCTTC; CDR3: CASSATGIANYGYTF
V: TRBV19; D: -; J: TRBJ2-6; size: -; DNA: TGTGCCAGTAGTATGTACCAGCACTCTGGGGCCAACGTCCTGACTTTC; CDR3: CASSMYQHSGANVLTF
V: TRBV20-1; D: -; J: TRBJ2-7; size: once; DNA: TGCAGTGCTAAACAGGGTGGGGAGCAGTACTTC; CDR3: CSAKQGGEQYF
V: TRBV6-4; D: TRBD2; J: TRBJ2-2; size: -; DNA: TGTGCCAGCAGAGGGACTAGCGGGAGATCCCCCTACACCGGGGAGCTGTTTTTT; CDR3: CASRGTSGRSPYTGELFF
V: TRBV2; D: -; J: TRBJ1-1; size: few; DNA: TGTGCCAGCACCGCACATAGGGTGTTCACTGAAGCTTTCTTT; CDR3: CASTAHRVFTEAFF
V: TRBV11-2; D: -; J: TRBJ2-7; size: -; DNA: TGTGCCAGCAGCCCGCTCGGGGACTACGAGCAGTACTTC; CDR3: CASSPLGDYEQYF
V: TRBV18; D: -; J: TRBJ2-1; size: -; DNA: TGTGCCAGTTTCACGGGGGGCTCTCCCGCAGAGCAGTTCTTC; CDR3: CASFTGGSPAEQFF
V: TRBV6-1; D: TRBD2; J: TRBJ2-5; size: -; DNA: TGTGCCAGCAGGCCGGGGGGAGGGTTAGAGACCCAGTACTTC; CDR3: CASRPGGGLETQYF
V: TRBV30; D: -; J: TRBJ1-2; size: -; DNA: TGTGCCTGGAGTGTAAGGGAGAACTATGGCTACACCTTC; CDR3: CAWSVRENYGYTF
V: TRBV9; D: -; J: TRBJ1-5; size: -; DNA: TGTGCCAGCAGCGATGGCAGGGAATATCAGCCCCAGCATTTT; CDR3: CASSDGREYQPQHF
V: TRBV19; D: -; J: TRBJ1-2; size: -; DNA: TGTGCCAGTAGAACCTTTCCAGCGGGGAGTATCGGCTACACCTTC; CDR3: CASRTFPAGSIGYTF
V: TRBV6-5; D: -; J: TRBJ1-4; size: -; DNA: TGTGCCAGCAGTTACTCGAGTCGACCTGAAAAACTGTTTTTT; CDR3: CASSYSSRPEKLFF
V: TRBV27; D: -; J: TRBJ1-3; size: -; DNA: TGTGCCAGCAGTTTATCGTGGAGCTCTGGAAACACCATATATTTT; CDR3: CASSLSWSSGNTIYF
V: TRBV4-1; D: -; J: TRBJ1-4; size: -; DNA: TGCGCCAGCAGCCAAGGCCAGGCCGGAAATGAAAAACTGTTTTTT; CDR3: CASSQGQAGNEKLFF